Each of the 20 T cell receptor beta chains below was sequenced from the same sample in a study of T cell changes during pregnancy in multiple sclerosis. The protocol was immunoSEQ multiplex PCR, while the TCRdb copy is restricted to in-frame clones and leaves out a portion. The sample has 40,000 or so clones, more than 75% seen once. The sample in question was peripheral blood, obtained in the third trimester of pregnancy. Receptors originate from a female donor in good health, enrolled as a control in a pregnancy study.

Here the CDR3 DNA reads TGTGCCAGCAGCGTAGCTAGCAGCCCCTACGAGCAGTACTTC. It encodes CASSVASSPYEQYF. The genes are TRBV9 and TRBJ2-7; a weak D match, TRBD2 (5 bases). CDR3 size: 14 residues. V lost 0 bases and J 2 bases, leaving 9 bases between the germline ends. The germline V gene encodes CDR1 SGDLS and CDR2 YYNGEE.

The J gene is TRBJ2-1, the V gene TRBV7-9; 9 bases are shared with TRBD2. CDR1 SEHNR and CDR2 FQNEAQ come from the germline V gene (reference sequence). Trimming cost V 5 bases and J 9 bases; bases outside gene matches: 8. The CDR3 runs 14 residues. CDR3 nucleotides: TGTGCCAGCAGCGTACAGGCGGGAGGGGGTGAGCAGTTCTTC. Protein product: CASSVQAGGGEQFF.

CDR3 in DNA: TGTGCCACCAGTCTACAGGATCGGTCTGGAAACACCATATATTTT. It codes for CATSLQDRSGNTIYF. The rearrangement joins TRBV15 to TRBJ1-3, with D perhaps matching TRBD1 (5 bases). The germline V gene has CDR1 LNHNV and CDR2 YYDKDF (reference sequence). There are 15 residues in the CDR3. With 6 bases removed from V and 1 base from J, the gap between germline ends came to 13 bases.

The rearrangement uses TRBV6-5 and TRBJ1-5; D gene ambiguous. There are 15 residues in the CDR3. From germline, CDR1 is MNHEY and CDR2 SVGAGI. V was shortened by 2 bases and J by 8 bases, with 16 bases between the two germline ends. The CDR3: CASSYGSGRDEPQHF. Written as DNA, the CDR3 is TGTGCCAGCAGTTACGGATCTGGGAGGGATGAGCCCCAGCATTTT.

This chain links TRBV19 with TRBJ1-6; possibly TRBD1 for D (5 bases). Trimming took 5 bases from V and 7 from J, leaving 15 bases between them. The CDR3 is 15 residues long. Germline V gives CDR1 LNHDA, CDR2 SQIVND (reference sequence). In nucleotides, the CDR3 is TGTGCCAGTAGTCTCCCCCGGGACTTAAATTCACCCCTCCACTTT. This translates into CASSLPRDLNSPLHF.

The chain couples TRBV5-6 to TRBJ2-7; TRBD1 matches 8 bases. Germline CDR1 SGHDT, CDR2 YYEEEE. Trimming at V came to 4 bases and at J to 2 bases, leaving 5 bases not matched to a gene. This CDR3 contains 14 residues. The CDR3 loop reads CASSRDRGPYEQYF. DNA for the CDR3: TGTGCCAGCAGCCGAGACAGGGGCCCCTACGAGCAGTACTTC.

This chain links TRBV6-1 with TRBJ2-7; the match to TRBD2 covers 11 bases. Germline trimming cut 3 bases from V and 0 bases from J; bases unmatched to any gene: 13. Germline-derived CDR1 and CDR2 are MNHNS and SASEGT. This CDR3 has 19 amino acids. CDR3 DNA: TGTGCCAGCAGTGAGGGGCCCCCTACTAGCGGGAGTTTCTCCTACGAGCAGTACTTC. Translation: CASSEGPPTSGSFSYEQYF.

For the CDR3, the DNA is TGTGCCAGCAGCTTGACAGCTAGCACAGATACGCAGTATTTT. The encoded protein is CASSLTASTDTQYF. The chain joins TRBV7-9 to TRBJ2-3; possibly TRBD1 for D (5 bases). V gave up 3 bases and J gave up 0 bases, with 7 bases separating them. CDR1 is SEHNR and CDR2 is FQNEAQ in the germline V gene (reference sequence). This CDR3 region has 14 residues.

Comments on this clone: Additional DNA sequences in this sample encode the identical CDR3. The chain employs TRBV5-4 and TRBJ2-1, with D possibly TRBD1 on 5 matching bases. The CDR3 is 15 amino acids. CDR1 SGHNT and CDR2 YYREEE come from the germline V gene (reference sequence). The V and J ends lost 0 bases and 5 bases respectively, with 12 bases between them. The CDR3 DNA sequence: TGTGCCAGCAGCTTGGGGACAAGCGCCGACAATGAGCAGTTCTTC. Encoded protein: CASSLGTSADNEQFF.

The chain employs TRBV27 and TRBJ1-1, with D uncertain. From germline, CDR1 is MNHEY and CDR2 SMNVEV (reference sequence). V was trimmed by 6 bases and J by 14 bases, leaving 19 bases between them. The CDR3 spans 12 residues. The CDR3 region has the DNA TGTGCCAGCAGCCCGAGGTCGGGTGGAGCCTTCTTT. Translating gives CASSPRSGGAFF.

The chain has TRBV27 and TRBJ1-1; 8 bases line up with TRBD1. The CDR3 contains 20 residues. Germline V lookup: CDR1 MNHEY, CDR2 SMNVEV (reference sequence). The V and J ends lost 2 bases and 1 base, in that order; junction bases with no gene match: 18. The CDR3 reads CASSLKPRTGIWEGNTEAFF. As DNA, the CDR3 is TGTGCCAGCAGTTTAAAGCCACGGACAGGGATTTGGGAAGGGAACACTGAAGCTTTCTTT.

The V and J genes are TRBV7-7 and TRBJ2-3; 8 bases line up with TRBD1. This CDR3 has 15 amino acids. Germline-derived CDR1 and CDR2 are SSHAT and FNYEAQ (reference sequence). V lost 5 bases, J lost 2 bases, and 6 bases stayed unmatched. The CDR3 nucleotides are TGTGCCAGCAGCCCCGGACAGGGTTTCACAGATACGCAGTATTTT. It yields the protein CASSPGQGFTDTQYF.

The V call is TRBV9, the J call TRBJ2-7, with 7 bases identical to TRBD2. V trimming: 4 bases; J trimming: 4 bases; junction bases outside the gene matches: 14. The CDR3 covers 16 residues. Germline lookup yields CDR1 SGDLS and CDR2 YYNGEE. CDR3 nucleotide sequence: TGTGCCAGCAGCCCTCCCTCCGGGCGGGGGAGATACGAGCAGTACTTC. It is translated as CASSPPSGRGRYEQYF.

This chain joins TRBV28 and TRBJ1-1; D is unclear. Germline V gene sequence: CDR1 MDHEN, CDR2 SYDVKM. Between the trimmed V and J ends, which lost 2 bases and 1 base, there was a span of 11 bases. This CDR3 is built from 15 residues. The DNA of the CDR3 is TGTGCCAGCAGTTTACGGGTCAGTGGGAACACTGAAGCTTTCTTT. It yields the protein CASSLRVSGNTEAFF.

The chain joins TRBV4-2 to TRBJ2-1, with D tentatively TRBD2 (6 bases). V shed 4 bases and J shed 7 bases, with 17 bases lying between them. The CDR3 consists of 15 residues. CDR1 is LGHNA and CDR2 is YNFKEQ in the germline V gene. CDR3 in amino acids: CASSPTSLSGNEQFF. The CDR3 bases are TGTGCCAGCAGCCCCACTAGCCTCTCCGGGAATGAGCAGTTCTTC.

The chain carries TRBV28 and TRBJ1-2; TRBD1 matches at 11 bases. This CDR3 has 19 amino acids. Germline trimming cut 7 bases from V and 2 bases from J; bases unmatched to any gene: 18. Per germline, CDR1 MDHEN and CDR2 SYDVKM. The CDR3 nucleotides read TGTGCCAGCACTCTTTACATTCTTGCCGGGACAGGGGGAAACTATGGCTACACCTTC. Its protein product is CASTLYILAGTGGNYGYTF.

V is TRBV6-1 and J is TRBJ1-3; 7 positions match TRBD1. CDR3 length: 17 amino acids. Germline loops: CDR1 MNHNS, CDR2 SASEGT. Trimming removed 6 bases from V and 0 bases from J; junction bases left unmatched: 11. CDR3 sequence: CASSELGTASSGNTIYF. DNA of the CDR3: TGTGCCAGCAGCGAACTGGGGACAGCCTCCTCTGGAAACACCATATATTTT.

The chain carries TRBV28 and TRBJ1-5, with D tentatively TRBD1 (6 bases). The CDR3 has 13 amino acids. CDR1 and CDR2 from the germline V gene are MDHEN and SYDVKM. Trimming took 7 bases from V and 3 from J, leaving 10 bases between them. The CDR3 region has the DNA TGTGCCAGCACCCGGACAGTCAATCAGCCCCAGCATTTT. It encodes CASTRTVNQPQHF.

In nucleotides, the CDR3 is TGTGCCAGCAGCCTACGGACTAGCGGAGAGTCTAGCACAGATACGCAGTATTTT. It codes for CASSLRTSGESSTDTQYF. The rearrangement uses TRBV7-6 and TRBJ2-3; TRBD2 matches at 10 bases. The CDR3 sequence is 18 residues long. V was pared by 5 bases and J by 0 bases, with 11 bases of the junction left unmatched. The V gene's germline CDR1 is SGHVS and CDR2 FNYEAQ.

This clone was seen a single time. The chain carries TRBV4-3 and TRBJ2-7; possibly TRBD1 for D (7 bases). Deletions cut 0 bases from V and 4 bases from J, with 19 bases between. Germline V lookup: CDR1 LGHNA, CDR2 YSLEER. The CDR3 sequence is 17 residues long. The CDR3 sequence: CASSQDRGGGGKYEQYF. In nucleotides, the CDR3 is TGCGCCAGCAGCCAAGACAGGGGAGGAGGGGGCAAGTACGAGCAGTACTTC.